This entry is about one TCR beta chain. Its specificity is not known. The data were taken from a study of cytomegalovirus exposure and HLA in healthy donors. The PCR was carried out with 60 Vbeta primers and 13 Jbeta primers. Clones were read by immunoSEQ multiplex PCR, and TCRdb kept only the in-frame ones, dropping some. The sample comprises some 160,000 clones, roughly 80% of which are singletons, and roughly 5% rests with the top ten. Study findings and constraints: Researchers counted around 180 TCR beta chains as cytomegalovirus-associated. Available immune exposure information was restricted to CMV serostatus only.

The sequenced sample was PBMCs. This TCR derives from a man aged 40-50 years in good health and CMV-seronegative.

CDR3 amino acids: CASSLNKGILAFF. The DNA of the CDR3 is TGTGCCAGTAGTCTCAACAAGGGGATCTTAGCTTTCTTT. The rearrangement joins TRBV19 to TRBJ1-1; maybe TRBD1 (5 bases). There are 13 residues in the CDR3. V was shortened by 5 bases and J by 10 bases, with 17 bases between the two germline ends. Germline values: CDR1 LNHDA, CDR2 SQIVND (reference sequence).